This T cell receptor (beta chain) was sequenced in a study of T cells in Graves' hyperthyroidism and ophthalmopathy. As for the study in general: The initial diagnosis was the point when peripheral blood was collected, ahead of any treatment. Study-wide findings and caveats: Stable hyperthyroidism was separated from ophthalmopathy by a model based on 13 V-J features. Among thyroid clonotypes expanded above 0.001, most also appeared in blood.

This clonotype was detected a few times. Its antigen is undetermined. Template material for amplifying TCR beta CDR3 regions consisted of RNA transcripts. Using the HTBI primer set, a first-round RT-PCR was run on the TCR CDR3. Using its own MiXCR run on the multiplex PCR reads, TCRdb lists one record per CDR3 protein. This table holds about 400,000 distinct CDR3 sequences, 12% to 15% found once. V gave up 5 bases and J gave up 8 bases, with 15 bases separating them. Germline CDR1 SEHNR, CDR2 FQNEAQ (reference sequence). The CDR3 loop spans 13 amino acids. Material: blood. This chain uses TRBV7-9 with TRBJ1-2; a possible D gene is TRBD1 (6 bases). The clonotype originates from a woman younger than 35 with Graves' hyperthyroidism. The CDR3, as DNA: TGTGCCAGCAGCCCAGACAGGATTTGGGGCTACACCTTC. Amino acids: CASSPDRIWGYTF.